Each of the 10 T cell receptor beta chains below was sequenced from the same sample in a study of blood T cell repertoires in COVID-19 (TCRdb year 2020). Libraries were built with the immunoSEQ multiplex PCR assay. Sourced from immuneACCESS, this table was stored by TCRdb with only in-frame sequences that have V and J called. A share of the clones is absent; for the studies checked, an unresolved V gene accounts for under half, and the remainder has no known explanation. The sample table shows more than 100,000 clones, and roughly nine tenths are seen once. Jointly, the top ten make up roughly 3% of the sample. Sequenced material: peripheral blood. These receptors came from a man in his forties or fifties in a cohort sampled during active COVID-19.

The V gene is TRBV4-2, the J gene TRBJ2-1; 8 nucleotides line up with TRBD2. The germline V gene encodes CDR1 LGHNA and CDR2 YNFKEQ. The V gene end was trimmed by 1 base and the J gene end by 0 bases; junction bases not matched to a gene: 2. The CDR3 length is 16 residues. CDR3 bases: TGTGCCAGCAGCCAAGGGGGACTAGTCTCCTACAATGAGCAGTTCTTC. Translation gives CASSQGGLVSYNEQFF.

This chain links TRBV2 with TRBJ1-2; possibly TRBD1 for D (5 bases). With 3 bases removed from V and 8 bases from J, the gap between germline ends came to 13 bases. The germline V gene has CDR1 SNHLY and CDR2 FYNNEI. The CDR3 contains 13 residues. CDR3 nucleotide sequence: TGTGCCAGCAGTGAGCAGTGGAGGGGAGGCTACACCTTC. Translated, it gives CASSEQWRGGYTF.

The rearrangement joins TRBV9 to TRBJ2-7; tentatively, D is TRBD2 (7 bases). This CDR3 contains 17 residues. Germline V gene sequence: CDR1 SGDLS, CDR2 YYNGEE. V shed 4 bases and J shed 0 bases, with 20 bases lying between them. The chain's CDR3 is CASSLTPGGASSYEQYF. The CDR3 nucleotides are TGTGCCAGCAGCTTAACCCCTGGGGGGGCTAGCTCCTACGAGCAGTACTTC.

The DNA of the CDR3 is TGCGCCAGCAGCCAAGAACAGCTCCCCTACAATGAGCAGTTCTTC. This translates into CASSQEQLPYNEQFF. The chain joins TRBV4-1 to TRBJ2-1; no clear D. Trimming took 0 bases from V and 2 from J, leaving 8 bases between them. This CDR3 has 15 amino acids. CDR1 is MGHRA, CDR2 YSYEKL, per germline.

The chain has TRBV3-1 (or the pseudogene TRBV3-2) and TRBJ2-1; 10 bases match TRBD1. In germline, CDR1 is LGHDT, CDR2 YNNKEL (reference sequence). The V gene end was trimmed by 4 bases and the J gene end by 7 bases; junction bases not matched to a gene: 4. The CDR3 length is 14 residues. The CDR3 DNA reads as TGTGCCAGCAGCCTCCGGGACAGGGGTAATGAGCAGTTCTTC. This codes for CASSLRDRGNEQFF.

The chain links TRBV6-1 to TRBJ2-3; 9 bases fit TRBD1. This CDR3 comprises 17 residues. The trim removed 4 bases at V and 0 bases at J, leaving 8 bases unmatched. Germline V gene data show CDR1 as MNHNS and CDR2 as SASEGT. The CDR3: CASSAIPGTGSTDTQYF. The CDR3 DNA follows: TGTGCCAGCAGTGCGATCCCCGGGACAGGGAGCACAGATACGCAGTATTTT.

This sequence joins TRBV2 and TRBJ2-5, with a possible D match to TRBD1 (6 bases). The ends were cut back, 2 bases at V and 2 bases at J, with 12 bases in the middle. The CDR3 length is 15 residues. Looked up from germline, CDR1 is SNHLY and CDR2 is FYNNEI. CDR3 loop: CASSELGTPQETQYF. CDR3 coding DNA: TGTGCCAGCAGTGAACTCGGGACACCGCAAGAGACCCAGTACTTC.

This clone was observed a single time. The chain joins TRBV27 to TRBJ2-1, with 9 bases matching TRBD2. The CDR3 extends over 13 amino acids. Germline-derived CDR1 and CDR2 are MNHEY and SMNVEV (reference sequence). The J segment lost 7 bases and the V segment lost 4 bases, leaving 2 bases of the junction unmatched. The CDR3 loop is CASSSLAGNEQFF. The CDR3 nucleotides read TGTGCCAGCAGTTCGCTAGCGGGGAATGAGCAGTTCTTC.

The chain joins TRBV6-5 to TRBJ1-1, with D unclear. CDR1 MNHEY and CDR2 SVGAGI come from the germline V gene. The CDR3 spans 15 residues. The ends were cut back, 6 bases at V and 3 bases at J, with 17 bases in the middle. The CDR3 protein is CASSKARPRDTEAFF. In DNA form, the CDR3 reads TGTGCCAGCAGCAAGGCCCGCCCCCGGGACACTGAAGCTTTCTTT.

The table lists this clone with a count of one. This sequence joins TRBV7-8 and TRBJ2-7, with D possibly being TRBD1 (5 bases). The CDR3 has 13 amino acids. Germline V CDR1 and CDR2: SGHVS, FQNEAQ. V was clipped by 4 bases and J by 0 bases, with 7 bases between them. The CDR3 region is CASSWTSSYEQYF. The CDR3 region has the DNA TGTGCCAGCAGCTGGACAAGCTCCTACGAGCAGTACTTC.